This TCR beta chain was recovered during a study of shared clonotypes between healthy human individuals. The assay was immunoSEQ multiplex PCR, and TCRdb's table has in-frame clones only and misses some. The sample carries around 550,000 clones, almost 97% recorded once. The CDR3 covers 15 residues. V lost 1 base and J lost 0, with 8 bases in between. In germline, CDR1 is SGHAT, CDR2 FQNNGV. Sample: naive CD4+ T cells sorted from blood. Subset specified: CD45RA+ positively selected. The TCR was taken from a woman aged 25 to 39 in good health. The gene calls are TRBV11-2 and TRBJ2-3; D gene unclear. The CDR3 loop reads CASSLVFGSTDTQYF. As DNA, the CDR3 is TGTGCCAGCAGCTTAGTCTTCGGGAGCACAGATACGCAGTATTTT.